The present T cell receptor beta chain was sequenced within a study of blood T cell repertoires in COVID-19. Study summary: Sources were T cells, B-cell-depleted T cells, or PBMCs; the material itself was cDNA or gDNA.

Donors in Cohort 3 who had recovered were those with two negative PCRs, healthcare professional clearance, or resolution of their symptoms. The data were produced by immunoSEQ multiplex PCR, yet TCRdb's version contains in-frame clones alone and is incomplete. The sample consists of 120,000 to 150,000 clones, around 85% of them appearing once. V lost 1 base and J lost 8; bases outside the gene matches: 10. The germline V gene encodes CDR1 LNHNV and CDR2 YYDKDF (reference sequence). The CDR3 runs to 15 residues. Sequencing was done on a sample of PBMCs or T cells enriched from blood (not recorded which). This clonotype was sampled from a woman aged 40-49 years who had recovered from COVID-19. This sequence joins TRBV15 and TRBJ1-2, with 7 nucleotides matching TRBD1. Here the CDR3 reads CATSRGTGGAEGYTF. In nucleotides, the CDR3 is TGTGCCACCAGCAGAGGGACAGGAGGGGCGGAAGGCTACACCTTC.